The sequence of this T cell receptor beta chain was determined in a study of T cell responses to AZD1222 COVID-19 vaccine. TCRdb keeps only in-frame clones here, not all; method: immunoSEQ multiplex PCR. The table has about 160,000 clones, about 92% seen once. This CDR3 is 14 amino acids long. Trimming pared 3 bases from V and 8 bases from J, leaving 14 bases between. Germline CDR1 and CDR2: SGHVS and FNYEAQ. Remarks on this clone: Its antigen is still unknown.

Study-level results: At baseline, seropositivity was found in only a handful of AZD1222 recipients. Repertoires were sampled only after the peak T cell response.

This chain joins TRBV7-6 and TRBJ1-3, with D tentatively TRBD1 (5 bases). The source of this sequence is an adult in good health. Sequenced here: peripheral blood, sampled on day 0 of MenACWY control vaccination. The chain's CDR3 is CASSFGEGMDTIYF. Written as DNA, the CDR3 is TGTGCCAGCAGCTTTGGTGAGGGGATGGACACCATATATTTT.